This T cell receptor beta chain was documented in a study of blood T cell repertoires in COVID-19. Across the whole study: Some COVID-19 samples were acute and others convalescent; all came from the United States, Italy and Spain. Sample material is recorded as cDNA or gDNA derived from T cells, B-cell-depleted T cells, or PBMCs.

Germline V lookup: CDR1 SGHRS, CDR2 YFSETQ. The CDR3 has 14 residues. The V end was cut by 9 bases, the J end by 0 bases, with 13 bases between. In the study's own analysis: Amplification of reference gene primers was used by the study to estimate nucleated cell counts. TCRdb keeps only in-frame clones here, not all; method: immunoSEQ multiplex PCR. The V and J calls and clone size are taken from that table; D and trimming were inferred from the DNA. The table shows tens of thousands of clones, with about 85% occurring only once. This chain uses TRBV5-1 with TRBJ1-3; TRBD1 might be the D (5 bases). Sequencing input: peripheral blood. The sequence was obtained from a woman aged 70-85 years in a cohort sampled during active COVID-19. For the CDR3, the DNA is TGCGCCACCCAGCCGGGGGACTCTGGAAACACCATATATTTT. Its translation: CATQPGDSGNTIYF.